The source of this TCR beta chain is a study of blood T cell repertoires in COVID-19. The study counted Cohort 3 donors as recovered given two negative PCRs, clearance, or symptom resolution. The protocol was immunoSEQ multiplex PCR, while the TCRdb copy is restricted to in-frame clones and leaves out a portion. The sample has a few hundred thousand clones; around 90% are singletons. This TCR was recovered from a woman aged 30 to 39 who had recovered from COVID-19. Sequenced: PBMCs or T cells enriched from blood (not recorded which).

Here the CDR3 reads CASSLSLAGSTDTQYF. CDR3 DNA sequence: TGCGCCAGCAGCTTGAGCTTGGCGGGGTCCACAGATACGCAGTATTTT. J is TRBJ2-3 and V is TRBV5-1; a possible D gene is TRBD2 (6 bases). The CDR3 loop spans 16 amino acids. Trimming shortened V by 1 base and J by 2 bases, and 14 bases separated the two germline ends. Germline V gene data show CDR1 as SGHRS and CDR2 as YFSETQ.